The 3 T cell receptor beta chains reported below all come from one sample, sequenced in a study of blood T cells in healthy people across ages. With a J-beta primer mix and a sample-barcoded 5' primer, a second PCR ran about 7 to 12 cycles. TCRdb re-called the 5' RACE reads with MiXCR, one entry per CDR3 protein. The sample lists approximately 1,700,000 distinct CDR3 sequences; roughly 43% were seen once. The sequencing sample was made of blood. The receptors derive from a human donor in good health.

This sequence joins TRBV6-2 or TRBV6-3 and TRBJ1-5; D may be TRBD1 (5 bases). CDR1 MNHEY and CDR2 SVGEGT come from the germline V gene. The CDR3 is 13 amino acids. The germline V and J ends were trimmed by 7 bases and 3 bases, with 10 bases remaining between them. CDR3 loop: CASTQGNNQPQHF. The DNA of the CDR3 is TGTGCCAGCACCCAGGGAAACAATCAGCCCCAGCATTTT.

A few counts support this clonotype. The chain couples TRBV4-3 to TRBJ2-5; TRBD2 aligns across 8 bases. The end of the DNA fits TRBJ2-7 better, so the J call may be wrong. The germline V gene has CDR1 LGHNA and CDR2 YSLEER. There are 16 residues in the CDR3. As DNA, the CDR3 is TGCGCCAGCAGCCAAGAACGGCGGGGGGTTTGGTTCGAGCAGTACTTC. It specifies CASSQERRGVWFEQYF.

This clonotype was observed a handful of times. In DNA form, the CDR3 reads TGTGCCAGCAGTCCGGGACAGGGCATGGTTGGCTACACCTTC. Its protein is CASSPGQGMVGYTF. The chain is built from TRBV6-1 and TRBJ1-2, with 9 positions matching TRBD1. The J segment lost 7 bases and the V segment lost 5 bases, leaving 8 bases of the junction unmatched. The CDR3 spans 14 residues. Germline-derived CDR1 and CDR2 are MNHNS and SASEGT.